This TCR beta chain came from a study of blood T cell repertoires in COVID-19. Across the whole study: In each case, the material was cDNA or gDNA derived from T cells, B-cell-depleted T cells, or PBMCs.

CDR1 is LGHNA and CDR2 is YSLEER in the germline V gene. With V trimmed by 0 bases and J by 10 bases, 6 bases remained unmatched. This CDR3 has 16 amino acids. Authors' analysis steps: Reference gene primer amplification gave nucleated cell count estimates. Repertoires were generated with immunoSEQ multiplex PCR, while TCRdb's copy carries only in-frame clones and drops some. V, J and clone size reflect that table, while D and trimming were determined from the DNA. The sample shows roughly 45,000 clones, about nine tenths of them seen only once. Sequenced sample: peripheral blood. The source is a man between 60 and 75 years old with active COVID-19. The V gene is TRBV4-3, the J gene TRBJ1-6; the match to TRBD1 covers 10 bases. This chain's CDR3 is CASSQDSGQGRSPLHF. CDR3 in DNA: TGCGCCAGCAGCCAAGATTCGGGACAGGGGAGGTCACCCCTCCACTTT.